A single TCR beta chain is shown here with its context. This specimen belongs to a study of blood T cell repertoires in COVID-19. About the study: Acute and convalescent COVID-19 specimens originated in the United States, Italy and Spain. T cells, B-cell-depleted T cells, or PBMCs provided the cDNA or gDNA that served as material.

Trimming shortened V by 0 bases and J by 0 bases, and 9 bases separated the two germline ends. Germline loops: CDR1 SGHNT, CDR2 YYREEE (reference sequence). CDR3 size: 15 residues. Profiled with immunoSEQ multiplex PCR; TCRdb holds only in-frame clones, not every one. This sample has almost 250,000 clones; around 89% occur once, and the top ten carry 4.1%. V and J are TRBV5-4 and TRBJ1-1; D unclear. Material: PBMCs or T cells enriched from blood (not recorded which). This TCR came from a woman aged 25 to 39 who had recovered from COVID-19. The CDR3 sequence: CASSLVGALNTEAFF. DNA for the CDR3: TGTGCCAGCAGCTTGGTGGGCGCCCTGAACACTGAAGCTTTCTTT.